The 7 T cell receptor beta chains below all came from one sample that was sequenced in a study of OX40 agonist ivuxolimab in advanced cancers. Profiled with immunoSEQ multiplex PCR; TCRdb holds only in-frame clones, not every one. The table has about 55,000 clones, 88% seen once. Sample: CD4+ or CD8+ T cells sorted from blood, taken in a trial of the OX40 agonist ivuxolimab. The origin of the receptors is an adult with an advanced solid tumor such as melanoma, head and neck, liver or kidney cancer.

This clone showed up just once. This chain connects TRBV9 to TRBJ2-1; 13 bases are a match to TRBD2. V trimming: 4 bases; J trimming: 6 bases; junction bases outside the gene matches: 7. Per germline, CDR1 SGDLS and CDR2 YYNGEE. This CDR3 contains 16 residues. CDR3 DNA sequence: TGTGCCAGCAGCCCTACTGGACTAGCGGGAGTCAATGAGCAGTTCTTC. Amino acids: CASSPTGLAGVNEQFF.

In this sample, this clone turned up once. V and J are TRBV9 and TRBJ2-1; 9 bases map to TRBD2. Per the germline V gene, CDR1 is SGDLS and CDR2 is YYNGEE. The V segment lost 2 bases and the J segment 7 bases; nucleotides outside the gene matches: 7. The CDR3 has 15 residues. The CDR3 nucleotides read TGTGCCAGCAGCGTCGGTAGCGGGAGCTGGAATGAGCAGTTCTTC. Protein: CASSVGSGSWNEQFF.

This sequence joins TRBV30 and TRBJ2-1, with D maybe TRBD2 (6 bases). V was pared by 4 bases and J by 4 bases, with 14 bases between. Germline V gene data show CDR1 as GTSNPN and CDR2 as SVGIG (reference sequence). CDR3 length: 14 residues. Here the CDR3 reads CAWTGEQSYNEQFF. CDR3 bases: TGTGCCTGGACGGGGGAGCAATCTTACAATGAGCAGTTCTTC. Full variable domain (rest looked up from reference TRBV30 and TRBJ2-1): SQTIHQWPATLVQPVGSPLSLECTVEGTSNPNLYWYRQAAGRGLQLLFYSVGIGQISSEVPQNLSASRPQDRQFILSSKKLLLSDSGFYLCAWTGEQSYNEQFFGPGTRLTVL.

This chain links TRBV9 with TRBJ2-1, with 10 bases aligning to TRBD2. Germline trimming cut 0 bases from V and 4 bases from J; bases unmatched to any gene: 10. Germline V gene lookup returns CDR1 SGDLS and CDR2 YYNGEE. The CDR3 sequence is 18 residues long. The CDR3 spells CASSVGWRSGRVYNEQFF. DNA for the CDR3: TGTGCCAGCAGCGTAGGATGGAGGAGCGGGAGGGTATACAATGAGCAGTTCTTC.

This chain links TRBV7-3 with TRBJ2-2; weak D call: TRBD1 (5 bases). The CDR3 has 13 residues. The germline gives CDR1 SGHTA, CDR2 FQGTGA. V was pared by 5 bases and J by 7 bases, with 11 bases between. The CDR3 nucleotides are TGTGCCAGCAGCCGCCAGGGTAGCGGGGAGCTGTTTTTT. As protein: CASSRQGSGELFF.

The J gene is TRBJ1-5, the V gene TRBV28, with TRBD1 matching 7 bases. CDR3 length: 16 residues. The ends lost 2 bases at V and 1 base at J; junction bases unmatched: 5. The germline V gene has CDR1 MDHEN and CDR2 SYDVKM. The CDR3 here is CASSLQGGSSNQPQHF. The CDR3 DNA follows: TGTGCCAGCAGTTTACAGGGGGGATCAAGCAATCAGCCCCAGCATTTT.

The genes are TRBV29-1 and TRBJ1-1; TRBD1 agrees at 8 bases. Germline CDR1 reads SQVTM; CDR2 reads ANQGSEA. The CDR3 totals 13 residues. The junction had 3 bases not matched to a gene; V was cut back by 6 bases and J by 0 bases. CDR3 sequence (DNA): TGCAGCGTGCGGACAGGGATGAACACTGAAGCTTTCTTT. Translating gives CSVRTGMNTEAFF. Combining the CDR3 with reference TRBV29-1 and TRBJ1-1 gives the whole variable domain SAVISQKPSRDICQRGTSLTIQCQVDSQVTMMFWYRQQPGQSLTLIATANQGSEATYESGFVIDKFPISRPNLTFSTLTVSNMSPEDSSIYLCSVRTGMNTEAFFGQGTRLTVV.